This section outlines one T cell receptor (beta chain) sequence together with its context. Which antigen it targets is not known. Base qualities are not at hand, and no much larger clone is one base apart. Library preparation employed the immunoSEQ multiplex PCR assay. The source is immuneACCESS, and TCRdb retained only in-frame sequences with V and J called. Part of the clones is not carried over; for the studies checked, unresolved V genes explain less than half of this, and the remainder is unexplained. Recorded for this sample are about 81,000 clones; around 93% of them occurred a single time. Of the sample, 2.5% falls within the top ten clones. V is cut back by 3 bases and J by 6 bases, with 3 bases in the junction unmatched. The CDR3 runs 13 residues from the cysteine to the phenylalanine. Only the CDR3 region is kept as DNA, spanning 39 bases read in frame from base 1. For CDR1 and CDR2, the germline V gene lists SGHRS and YFSETQ.

These data come from a study of T cell changes during pregnancy in multiple sclerosis (dated by TCRdb to between 2018 and 2021). Looking at the study overall: In women with multiple sclerosis, the researchers looked at how the T cell repertoire shifted as pregnancy progressed.

The rearranged chain carries TRBV5-1 and TRBJ1-1; the junction holds 9 bases that match TRBD1. Sample: peripheral blood, taken in the third trimester of pregnancy. The receptor was derived from a female donor with multiple sclerosis, enrolled in a pregnancy study. The sequenced DNA: TGCGCCAGCAGCTCCACAGGGGGCGCTGAAGCTTTCTTT. It translates as CASSSTGGAEAFF.